This T cell receptor (beta chain) derives from a study of T cells in localized non-small cell lung cancer. Points from the study as a whole: Uninvolved adjacent lung had more T cell clonality than any other tissue, topping tumor.

The table came from immunoSEQ multiplex PCR; TCRdb's copy has only in-frame clones and leaves some out. The table records about 40,000 clones, approximately 86% of them present only once. Remarks on this clone: Its target is unknown.

The CDR3 length is 19 residues. The genes are TRBV21-1 and TRBJ2-7; TRBD2 is the table's D call and was not checked against the DNA. TRBV21-1 is a listed pseudogene. The origin of this receptor is a man between 40 and 75 years old with stage I lung adenocarcinoma. The specimen was peripheral blood, collected before any cancer treatment. This CDR3 is CASSSRTSGRAVVSYEQYF. CDR3 DNA: TGTGCCAGCAGCTCCCGGACTAGCGGGAGGGCCGTCGTTTCCTACGAGCAGTACTTC.